One T cell receptor beta chain is described in this entry. TCRdb's table, derived via immunoSEQ multiplex PCR, lists solely in-frame clones and lacks some. The data show about 130,000 clones, roughly 84% seen once. These data are taken from a study of control samples from healthy donors and cancer patients. CDR1 and CDR2 from the germline V gene are SGHTA and FQGTGA. V was pared by 1 base and J by 7 bases, with 10 bases of the junction left unmatched. The CDR3 covers 18 residues. Material for sequencing was blood. The chain has TRBV7-3 and TRBJ2-2; 12 nucleotides line up with TRBD2. This clonotype originated in a middle-aged man in good health. CDR3 region: CASSLNPTSGGPDGELFF. The CDR3 nucleotides are TGTGCCAGCAGCTTAAACCCTACTAGCGGGGGGCCTGACGGGGAGCTGTTTTTT.